This entry lists 26 T cell receptor beta chains sequenced from one sample in a study of regulatory T cells in long-lasting Graves disease. Time point given: newly diagnosed GD, antithyroid drugs for less than 3 months. The TCR library used RNA extracted from PBMCs. TCR beta libraries were built with iRepertoire HTBI primers and Arm-PCR of CDR3 regions. TCRdb ran MiXCR on the multiplex PCR reads and lists one entry per CDR3 protein. The repertoire holds about 540,000 distinct CDR3 sequences, with approximately 13% as singletons. These same data were also listed under a study on T cells in Graves' hyperthyroidism and ophthalmopathy.

This sample comprised peripheral blood mononuclear cells (PBMCs), obtained at new diagnosis, from a patient treated with antithyroid drugs. The receptors come from a man aged 25 to 40 with Graves disease.

In its sample, this clonotype was seen a few times. The chain links TRBV6-2 or TRBV6-3 to TRBJ2-7, with D possibly TRBD1 on 5 matching bases. Germline CDR1 MNHEY, CDR2 SVGEGT. The CDR3 sequence is 12 residues long. Trimming took off 5 bases at V and 7 bases at J, with 12 bases between the two ends. This chain's CDR3 is CASSIVQGEQYF. As DNA, the CDR3 is TGTGCCAGCAGTATAGTGCAGGGAGAGCAGTACTTC.

The CDR3, as DNA: TGTGCCAGCAGCCCGATACGGCAGGCGAACACCGGGGAGCTGTTTTTT. Translating it yields CASSPIRQANTGELFF. The chain has TRBV11-3 and TRBJ2-2; D ambiguous. The germline V gene has CDR1 SGHNT and CDR2 YENEEA. V was cut by 5 bases and J by 0 bases, with 13 bases left in between. This CDR3 has 16 residues.

This clonotype was recorded at least ten times. The CDR3 protein is CASSFLPYEQYF. The CDR3 DNA is TGTGCCAGCAGTTTTTTGCCCTACGAGCAGTACTTC. The chain has TRBV11-2 and TRBJ2-7; no definite D call. Germline values: CDR1 SGHAT, CDR2 FQNNGV. The CDR3 totals 12 residues. V lost 6 bases, J lost 2 bases, and 8 bases lay in between.

The V and J genes are TRBV6-4 and TRBJ2-1, with 10 nucleotides matching TRBD2. CDR3 length: 16 amino acids. Looked up from germline, CDR1 is MRHNA and CDR2 is SNTAGT. V shed 10 bases, J shed 9 bases, and the junction held 18 bases outside the gene matches. In nucleotides, the CDR3 is TGTGCCACCTCGAGGCGAGCGGGAGGGCCCCGGGGTGAGCAGTTCTTC. This codes for CATSRRAGGPRGEQFF.

This clonotype was detected ten times or more. The J gene is TRBJ1-6, the V gene TRBV2; no clear D. V lost 7 bases and J 15 bases, leaving 13 bases between the germline ends. The germline CDR1 and CDR2 sequences are SNHLY and FYNNEI. The length of the CDR3 is 11 residues. The CDR3 region is CASTGDRDLHF. In DNA form, the CDR3 reads TGTGCCAGCACCGGAGATCGAGACCTCCACTTT.

This sequence joins TRBV2 and TRBJ1-4; 7 bases match TRBD1. V shed 7 bases, J shed 1 base, and the junction held 21 bases outside the gene matches. Looked up from germline, CDR1 is SNHLY and CDR2 is FYNNEI. This CDR3 is built from 20 residues. In DNA form, the CDR3 reads TGTGCCAGCACCGAAAGGGGGCCCGGTTCCTTTACGCGAACTAATGAAAAACTGTTTTTT. Protein product: CASTERGPGSFTRTNEKLFF. Filled out from reference TRBV2 and TRBJ1-4, the complete variable domain reads EPEVTQTPSHQVTQMGQEVILRCVPISNHLYFYWYRQILGQKVEFLVSFYNNEISEKSEIFDDQFSVERPDGSNFTLKIRSTKLEDSAMYFCASTERGPGSFTRTNEKLFFGSGTQLSVL.

The V gene is TRBV6-4, the J gene TRBJ2-1; 9 bases line up with TRBD2. The germline gives CDR1 MRHNA, CDR2 SNTAGT. CDR3 length: 14 amino acids. Trimming at V came to 4 bases and at J to 9 bases, leaving 7 bases not matched to a gene. CDR3 residues: CASSALAGVGEQFF. In DNA, the CDR3 is TGTGCCAGCAGTGCATTAGCGGGAGTGGGTGAGCAGTTCTTC.

This chain links TRBV6-1 with TRBJ2-5, with 8 bases identical to TRBD1. The closer fit of TRBJ2-1 to the DNA end suggests the J call may be wrong. There are 14 residues in the CDR3. CDR1 is MNHNS, CDR2 SASEGT, per germline. DNA of the CDR3: TGTGCCAGCAGCCGACAGACAGGGGACAATGAGCAGTTCTTC. Amino acid sequence: CASSRQTGDNEQFF.

The chain combines TRBV6-2 or TRBV6-3 with TRBJ1-1, with D tentatively TRBD1 (5 bases). This CDR3 has 15 amino acids. Trimming stripped 5 bases from V and 4 bases from J, with 17 bases between. Germline V gives CDR1 MNHEY, CDR2 SVGEGT. The CDR3 protein is CASSPRTQGSTEAFF. CDR3 in DNA: TGTGCCAGCAGTCCCCGGACTCAGGGATCCACTGAAGCTTTCTTT.

This clonotype was observed at least ten times. CDR3 nucleotides: TGTGCCAGCAGTTTATGGGCAGGCACCTACGAGCAGTACTTC. As protein: CASSLWAGTYEQYF. This sequence joins TRBV27 and TRBJ2-7; D is uncertain. CDR1 and CDR2 (germline): MNHEY, SMNVEV (reference sequence). CDR3 length equals 14 residues. V was trimmed by 1 base and J by 2 bases, leaving 9 bases between them.

This clonotype appeared a few times. This chain links TRBV27 with TRBJ2-1; possible D gene TRBD2, 5 bases. The germline CDR1 and CDR2 sequences are MNHEY and SMNVEV (reference sequence). V was trimmed by 0 bases and J by 3 bases, leaving 12 bases between them. There are 16 residues in the CDR3. In DNA, the CDR3 is TGTGCCAGCAGTTTATCGGCGGGTAATCTCTACAATGAGCAGTTCTTC. This translates into CASSLSAGNLYNEQFF.

This clonotype was seen at least ten times. The chain links TRBV7-8 to TRBJ2-7; the D gene could be TRBD1 or TRBD2 (5 bases each). V shed 7 bases and J shed 2 bases, with 21 bases lying between them. The CDR3 totals 16 residues. In germline, CDR1 is SGHVS, CDR2 FQNEAQ. The CDR3 here is CASIQGTGAVTYEQYF. The CDR3 nucleotides read TGTGCCAGCATCCAAGGGACCGGGGCAGTCACCTACGAGCAGTACTTC.

This clonotype has a handful of counts. The rearrangement uses TRBV7-6 and TRBJ2-3; D is undetermined. CDR3 size: 16 residues. V was clipped by 1 base and J by 0 bases, with 11 bases between them. Germline-derived CDR1 and CDR2 are SGHVS and FNYEAQ. DNA of the CDR3: TGTGCCAGCAGCTTAGATCCAGCACCCAGCACAGATACGCAGTATTTT. Residues: CASSLDPAPSTDTQYF.

The gene calls are TRBV6-5 and TRBJ1-2; 7 nucleotides line up with TRBD1. The CDR3 has 14 residues. J was trimmed by 4 bases and V by 2 bases; bases with no gene match: 4. Germline V gene lookup returns CDR1 MNHEY and CDR2 SVGAGI. In DNA form, the CDR3 reads TGTGCCAGCAGTTACGACAGGGACCTCTATGGCTACACCTTC. Translated: CASSYDRDLYGYTF.

This clonotype was picked up many times. The V gene is TRBV2, the J gene TRBJ2-1, with 11 bases fitting TRBD2. This CDR3 spans 15 amino acids. Germline V lookup: CDR1 SNHLY, CDR2 FYNNEI. The ends lost 8 bases at V and 6 bases at J; junction bases unmatched: 9. The chain's CDR3 is CASGRLAGPANEQFF. In DNA, the CDR3 is TGTGCCAGCGGCAGACTAGCGGGGCCGGCCAATGAGCAGTTCTTC.

This clonotype turned up a few times. Being one base from a much bigger clone, this may be a read error. The V gene is TRBV20-1, the J gene TRBJ2-7, with 11 bases lining up with TRBD1. Germline loops: CDR1 DFQATT, CDR2 SNEGSKA (reference sequence). The CDR3 has 13 residues. This CDR3 reads CSARRTGGDERYF. For the CDR3, the DNA is TGCAGTGCTAGAAGGACAGGGGGCGACGAGCGGTACTTC.

This clonotype was detected many times. The V and J genes are TRBV11-3 and TRBJ2-2; D is uncertain. V lost 0 bases and J lost 3, with 5 bases in between. The germline V gene has CDR1 SGHNT and CDR2 YENEEA. This CDR3 spans 14 amino acids. CDR3 sequence (DNA): TGTGCCAGCAGCTTAGAAACGGACACCGGGGAGCTGTTTTTT. Encoded protein: CASSLETDTGELFF.

This clonotype was seen a few times. The chain recombines TRBV15 with TRBJ2-7, with TRBD2 matching over 14 bases. CDR1 and CDR2 (germline): LNHNV, YYDKDF (reference sequence). The CDR3 length is 17 residues. Trimming cost V 1 base and J 4 bases; bases outside gene matches: 6. The CDR3 bases are TGTGCCACCAGCAGAGGACTAGCGGGAGGGCCGGTATACGAGCAGTACTTC. Amino acid sequence: CATSRGLAGGPVYEQYF.

This clonotype appeared many times. The CDR3 DNA sequence: TGTGCCAGCAGCTTGAGCTCAGACCCCTACGAGCAGTACTTC. Residues: CASSLSSDPYEQYF. The rearrangement uses TRBV7-2 and TRBJ2-7; D is ambiguous. The CDR3 runs 14 residues. Germline values: CDR1 SGHTA, CDR2 FQGNSA. V was pared by 3 bases and J by 2 bases, with 11 bases between.

This clonotype has at least ten counts. The chain is built from TRBV30 and TRBJ2-5; unclear D gene. Germline loops: CDR1 GTSNPN, CDR2 SVGIG (reference sequence). Trimming removed 0 bases from V and 7 bases from J, with 15 bases in between. This CDR3 is 14 amino acids long. The CDR3 region is CAWSVSGGFGTQYF. The CDR3 DNA reads as TGTGCCTGGAGTGTGAGTGGTGGGTTTGGGACCCAGTACTTC.

The chain is built from TRBV28 and TRBJ2-1, with 10 bases matching TRBD2. In germline, CDR1 is MDHEN, CDR2 SYDVKM. The CDR3 is 15 amino acids. J gave up 4 bases and V 8 bases, and 8 bases lay outside the gene matches. CDR3 in DNA: TGTGCCAGCGCAACCGGGACTAGCGTTTACAATGAGCAGTTCTTC. Protein sequence: CASATGTSVYNEQFF.

This clonotype appeared a few times. The CDR3 nucleotides are TGTGCCTGGAGTGTACGAGTGTACAATGAAAAACTGTTTTTT. Its translation is CAWSVRVYNEKLFF. This chain joins TRBV30 and TRBJ1-4, with unresolved D. The length of the CDR3 is 14 residues. Looked up from germline, CDR1 is GTSNPN and CDR2 is SVGIG (reference sequence). Trimming pared 0 bases from V and 5 bases from J, leaving 10 bases between.

This clonotype occurred many times. The chain combines TRBV6-1 with TRBJ1-1; TRBD1 is a possible D gene (6 bases). Trimming removed 6 bases at V and 3 bases at J, with 17 bases between. Germline CDR1 and CDR2: MNHNS and SASEGT. CDR3 length: 15 amino acids. CDR3 amino acids: CASRRDIGGYTEAFF. Here the CDR3 DNA reads TGTGCCAGCAGGAGGGACATCGGTGGGTACACTGAAGCTTTCTTT.

This clonotype was counted ten times or more. V and J are TRBV20-1 and TRBJ2-7, with 7 bases aligning to TRBD1. The germline CDR1 and CDR2 sequences are DFQATT and SNEGSKA (reference sequence). CDR3 size: 12 residues. V shed 6 bases, J shed 3 bases, and the junction held 5 bases outside the gene matches. The CDR3 protein is CSAYRDSYEQYF. The CDR3 DNA reads TGCAGTGCATACCGGGACAGCTACGAGCAGTACTTC.

This clonotype was counted a few times. The genes are TRBV30 and TRBJ2-7, with D possibly being TRBD1 (6 bases). This CDR3 region has 12 residues. Between the trimmed V and J ends, which lost 3 bases and 6 bases, there was a span of 12 bases. CDR1 GTSNPN and CDR2 SVGIG come from the germline V gene (reference sequence). The DNA for the CDR3 is TGTGCCTGGAGGCAGGGGAAGAGCGAGCAGTACTTC. Translating gives CAWRQGKSEQYF.

There are many counts of this clonotype. This rearrangement joins TRBV5-1 to TRBJ2-3, with D perhaps being TRBD1 or TRBD2 (5 bases each). The germline gives CDR1 SGHRS, CDR2 YFSETQ. The CDR3 has 14 amino acids. Between the trimmed V and J ends, which lost 3 bases and 6 bases, there was a span of 14 bases. The CDR3 DNA is TGCGCCAGCAGCTCCGGGACGGAGCATGATACGCAGTATTTT. Translated, it gives CASSSGTEHDTQYF.